This T cell receptor (beta chain) was found in a study of blood T cell repertoires in COVID-19. About the study: The samples span acute and convalescent COVID-19 from the United States, Italy and Spain. From T cells, B-cell-depleted T cells, or PBMCs came the material, which was cDNA or gDNA.

The ends lost 0 bases at V and 0 bases at J; junction bases unmatched: 4. Germline V gives CDR1 SGHTS, CDR2 YDEGEE. The CDR3 consists of 17 residues. How the authors handled the data: By means of reference gene primer amplification, nucleated cell counts were estimated. Produced via immunoSEQ multiplex PCR; TCRdb's table is partial and in-frame only. From that table come the V and J calls and clone size; the DNA was used to work out D and trimming. The profile shows 130,000 to 150,000 clones, roughly 90% of them singletons. The TCR comes from a man aged 50 to 59 with active or convalescent COVID-19. The sample taken for sequencing was peripheral blood. This chain uses TRBV5-8 with TRBJ1-5, with 9 positions matching TRBD1. The CDR3 sequence is CASSLERTGVSNQPQHF. CDR3 in DNA: TGTGCCAGCAGCTTGGAACGGACAGGGGTTAGCAATCAGCCCCAGCATTTT.